This TCR beta chain was identified during a study of blood T cell repertoires in COVID-19. Germline CDR1 and CDR2: KGHSH and LQKENI. Losses at the gene ends were 3 bases for V and 2 bases for J; bases not matched to a gene: 4. CDR3 length: 14 residues. The table came from immunoSEQ multiplex PCR; TCRdb's copy has only in-frame clones and leaves some out. Among tens of thousands of clones, about 90% were seen once, and the ten largest hold approximately 15%. In this sample, this clone turned up once. The clonotype originates from a man aged 40-49 years with COVID-19, enrolled during active disease. The chain is built from TRBV18 and TRBJ2-7, with 7 bases that match TRBD1. Material: peripheral blood. CDR3 amino acids: CASSPTGRPYEQYF. CDR3 nucleotides: TGTGCCAGCTCACCGACAGGGCGGCCCTACGAGCAGTACTTC. Combining the CDR3 with reference TRBV18 and TRBJ2-7 gives the whole variable domain NAGVMQNPRHLVRRRGQEARLRCSPMKGHSHVYWYRQLPEEGLKFMVYLQKENIIDESGMPKERFSAEFPKEGPSILRIQQVVRGDSAAYFCASSPTGRPYEQYFGPGTRLTVT.